A single T cell receptor beta chain is shown here with its context. The CDR3 runs 13 residues. Trimming cost V 4 bases and J 5 bases, with 11 bases left between them. Germline V lookup: CDR1 MGHDK, CDR2 SYGVNS. This sample was included in a study of blood T cell repertoires in COVID-19. Looking at the study overall: COVID-19 samples, acute and convalescent, were from the United States, Italy and Spain.

Here immunoSEQ multiplex PCR was the method, and the copy in TCRdb shows in-frame clones only, minus some. The profile shows about 400,000 clones, 88% of them singletons. This sequence was found in a woman aged 40 to 50 with acute COVID-19. This chain connects TRBV25-1 to TRBJ1-1; tentative D call: TRBD1 (5 bases). The sample comprised PBMCs or T cells enriched from blood (not recorded which). The CDR3 is CASSGWGVTEAFF. The CDR3 coding sequence is TGTGCCAGCAGTGGATGGGGGGTAACTGAAGCTTTCTTT. Filled out from reference TRBV25-1 and TRBJ1-1, the complete variable domain reads EADIYQTPRYLVIGTGKKITLECSQTMGHDKMYWYQQDPGMELHLIHYSYGVNSTEKGDLSSESTVSRIRTEHFPLTLESARPSHTSQYLCASSGWGVTEAFFGQGTRLTVV.